These 28 T cell receptor beta chains came from one sample sequenced in a study of T-cell memory formation after mild COVID-19. TCRdb itself ran the 5' RACE reads through MiXCR, one entry per CDR3 protein. The sample has roughly 510,000 distinct CDR3 sequences; around 15% are singletons. The specimen was PBMCs or a T cell subset sorted from them (not recorded which). These receptors all stem from an adult woman who had mild COVID-19 (a few samples of this study predate the infection). Cell type and time point are not known.

This sequence joins TRBV5-6 and TRBJ1-3; unclear D gene. Germline V gene lookup returns CDR1 SGHDT and CDR2 YYEEEE. The CDR3 totals 15 residues. Trimming removed 0 bases at V and 0 bases at J, with 7 bases between. In nucleotides, the CDR3 is TGTGCCAGCAGCTTGGCACTGACCTCTGGAAACACCATATATTTT. This encodes CASSLALTSGNTIYF.

This clonotype showed up just a few times. CDR3 protein: CASSLVPRYEEQETQYF. CDR3 bases: TGTGCCAGCAGCTTAGTTCCCCGGTATGAGGAACAAGAGACCCAGTACTTC. The chain has TRBV7-9 and TRBJ2-5; the D is unclear. This CDR3 region has 17 residues. Germline V gives CDR1 SEHNR, CDR2 FQNEAQ (reference sequence). The V end was cut by 1 base, the J end by 2 bases, with 17 bases between.

This clonotype was picked up a small number of times. The chain is built from TRBV7-9 and TRBJ2-3; 10 bases match TRBD1. V shed 3 bases, J shed 3 bases, and the junction held 6 bases outside the gene matches. The CDR3 covers 16 residues. Per the germline V gene, CDR1 is SEHNR and CDR2 is FQNEAQ (reference sequence). CDR3 nucleotides: TGTGCCAGCAGCTTTCCCGACAGGGGGCTAACAGATACGCAGTATTTT. This encodes CASSFPDRGLTDTQYF.

V and J are TRBV19 and TRBJ1-6; 7 positions agree with TRBD1. From germline, CDR1 is LNHDA and CDR2 SQIVND (reference sequence). The CDR3 spans 15 residues. The V and J ends lost 6 bases and 7 bases, in that order; junction bases with no gene match: 9. DNA of the CDR3: TGTGCCAGTAGCCCGACGGACAGGAAGAATTCACCCCTCCACTTT. This sequence encodes CASSPTDRKNSPLHF.

This sequence joins TRBV5-1 and TRBJ2-7, with TRBD1 as a possible D gene (5 bases). CDR1 is SGHRS and CDR2 is YFSETQ in the germline V gene. The CDR3 has 12 residues. V lost 4 bases, J lost 5 bases, and 10 bases lay in between. CDR3 in DNA: TGCGCCAGCAGCGGGGCCCCCGACGAGCAGTACTTC. It encodes CASSGAPDEQYF.

The rearrangement joins TRBV30 to TRBJ2-3; D ambiguous. Trimming shortened V by 7 bases and J by 0 bases, and 14 bases separated the two germline ends. CDR1 and CDR2 from the germline V gene are GTSNPN and SVGIG (reference sequence). This CDR3 spans 14 amino acids. CDR3 nucleotide sequence: TGTGCCTTCCTCAGGCCCACTAGCACAGATACGCAGTATTTT. It translates to CAFLRPTSTDTQYF.

V gene TRBV6-2 or TRBV6-3 combines with J gene TRBJ2-1; a weak D match, TRBD1 (5 bases). Germline CDR1 is MNHEY and CDR2 is SVGEGT. This CDR3 has 15 residues. The V gene lost 5 bases and the J gene lost 7 bases, with 18 bases spanning the gap. Written as DNA, the CDR3 is TGTGCCAGCAGTACGTCCCGGGCAGGGCGGAATGAGCAGTTCTTC. It yields the protein CASSTSRAGRNEQFF.

The chain has TRBV4-3 and TRBJ2-3; 10 bases are a match to TRBD2. V was pared by 3 bases and J by 0 bases, with 6 bases of the junction left unmatched. CDR3 length equals 17 residues. Germline assignment: CDR1 LGHNA and CDR2 YSLEER. CDR3 bases: TGCGCCAGCAGCCAGGCCAGGACTAGCGGAAGCACAGATACGCAGTATTTT. Its protein is CASSQARTSGSTDTQYF.

This clonotype turned up a few times. The chain recombines TRBV12-3 or TRBV12-4 with TRBJ1-2; possibly TRBD1 for D (5 bases). This CDR3 has 14 amino acids. V was trimmed by 5 bases and J by 5 bases, leaving 15 bases between them. CDR3 protein: CASSPRRGWYGYTF. CDR3 DNA: TGTGCCAGCAGTCCGCGGAGGGGTTGGTATGGCTACACCTTC.

Many counts were recorded for this clonotype. The rearrangement uses TRBV19 and TRBJ2-1; TRBD2 matches at 12 bases. The junction had 6 bases not matched to a gene; V was cut back by 3 bases and J by 3 bases. The CDR3 has 17 amino acids. From germline, CDR1 is LNHDA and CDR2 SQIVND (reference sequence). The CDR3 DNA reads as TGTGCCAGTAGTATCGTCACTAGCGGGAGGTACTACAATGAGCAGTTCTTC. Translation: CASSIVTSGRYYNEQFF.

This sequence joins TRBV7-9 and TRBJ2-5; tentative D call: TRBD2 (6 bases). Per the germline V gene, CDR1 is SEHNR and CDR2 is FQNEAQ (reference sequence). Trimming left V 7 bases short and J 7 bases short, with 22 bases between. CDR3 length equals 15 residues. CDR3 protein: CASNSEWDSRRTQYF. The CDR3 region has the DNA TGTGCCAGCAACTCAGAATGGGACTCACGCCGGACCCAGTACTTC.

The rearrangement uses TRBV11-2 and TRBJ2-3; 7 positions agree with TRBD2. CDR3 size: 15 residues. V lost 5 bases and J lost 1; bases outside the gene matches: 6. Germline V gene sequence: CDR1 SGHAT, CDR2 FQNNGV. The chain's CDR3 is CASSRLAIGTDTQYF. Written as DNA, the CDR3 is TGTGCCAGCAGCCGACTAGCTATTGGCACAGATACGCAGTATTTT.

The chain carries TRBV3-1 and TRBJ1-2, with D unclear. In germline, CDR1 is LGHDT, CDR2 YNNKEL (reference sequence). The germline V and J ends were trimmed by 5 bases and 8 bases, with 12 bases remaining between them. This CDR3 is 12 amino acids long. CDR3 sequence (DNA): TGTGCCAGCAGCTACCTTGATCTGGGCTACACCTTC. Encoded protein: CASSYLDLGYTF.

This clonotype was detected only a few times. This sequence joins TRBV19 and TRBJ1-4, with unresolved D. Per the germline V gene, CDR1 is LNHDA and CDR2 is SQIVND (reference sequence). This CDR3 comprises 14 residues. V was pared by 5 bases and J by 5 bases, with 12 bases between. The CDR3 is CASSARVGNEKLFF. CDR3 nucleotides: TGTGCCAGTAGTGCCCGGGTCGGAAATGAAAAACTGTTTTTT.

This clonotype has ten or more counts. The chain joins TRBV10-3 to TRBJ2-7; D possibly corresponds to TRBD1 (5 bases). Germline V gene sequence: CDR1 ENHRY, CDR2 SYGVKD. The CDR3 is 12 residues long. V was shortened by 4 bases and J by 6 bases, with 10 bases between the two germline ends. As DNA, the CDR3 is TGTGCCATCAGTGCCCAGGGAAGCGAGCAGTACTTC. Protein product: CAISAQGSEQYF.

This chain joins TRBV24-1 and TRBJ2-2; D is unclear. Per the germline V gene, CDR1 is KGHDR and CDR2 is SFDVKD. This CDR3 contains 14 residues. Trimming pared 2 bases from V and 1 base from J, leaving 4 bases between. Here the CDR3 DNA reads TGTGCCACCAGTGATTCCTGGAACACCGGGGAGCTGTTTTTT. Translation gives CATSDSWNTGELFF.

This clonotype was seen only a few times. The chain joins TRBV5-6 to TRBJ2-4; D is ambiguous. Germline V CDR1 and CDR2: SGHDT, YYEEEE. The CDR3 covers 13 residues. V dropped 4 bases and J dropped 7 bases, with 12 bases sitting between them. The CDR3 bases are TGTGCCAGCAGCCATGACCGACGTAACATTCAGTACTTC. It codes for CASSHDRRNIQYF.

This clonotype was seen more than once but under ten times. The genes are TRBV25-1 and TRBJ1-1; possibly TRBD1 for D (5 bases). V lost 4 bases and J lost 13, with 22 bases in between. This CDR3 has 14 amino acids. Germline V CDR1 and CDR2: MGHDK, SYGVNS. The CDR3 loop reads CASSGSGTGRDIFF. The CDR3 nucleotides are TGTGCCAGCAGTGGATCCGGGACCGGGCGGGATATTTTCTTT.

This clonotype was observed a few times. The V call is TRBV7-9, the J call TRBJ1-1; 7 nucleotides agree with TRBD1. Trimming cost V 4 bases and J 11 bases; bases outside gene matches: 10. CDR3 length: 13 residues. Germline CDR1 and CDR2: SEHNR and FQNEAQ (reference sequence). CDR3 sequence (DNA): TGTGCCAGCAGCTCCGAAGACAGGGTAGTCGCTTTCTTT. Translation: CASSSEDRVVAFF.

The chain has TRBV27 and TRBJ2-7, with D unclear. The V and J ends lost 2 bases and 1 base respectively, with 9 bases between them. Germline V lookup: CDR1 MNHEY, CDR2 SMNVEV (reference sequence). The CDR3 is 14 amino acids. This chain's CDR3 is CASSLPVVSYEQYF. The CDR3 region has the DNA TGTGCCAGCAGTTTACCAGTAGTGTCCTACGAGCAGTACTTC.

This clonotype has more than one count but fewer than ten. The chain couples TRBV7-6 to TRBJ1-1; D remains unclear. The ends were cut back, 4 bases at V and 0 bases at J, with 6 bases in the middle. Germline CDR1 reads SGHVS; CDR2 reads FNYEAQ. The CDR3 contains 13 residues. CDR3 sequence reads: CASSSDVNTEAFF. The CDR3 coding sequence is TGTGCCAGCAGCTCGGACGTGAACACTGAAGCTTTCTTT.

The chain is built from TRBV7-2 and TRBJ2-7; D is possibly TRBD2 (5 bases). CDR1 is SGHTA and CDR2 is FQGNSA in the germline V gene. The CDR3 has 15 residues. The V and J ends lost 3 bases and 5 bases respectively, with 17 bases between them. This CDR3 is CASSFSREPPNEQYF. The DNA of the CDR3 is TGTGCCAGCAGCTTCTCGAGGGAGCCCCCCAACGAGCAGTACTTC. The full variable domain, rest sourced from reference TRBV7-2 and TRBJ2-7, is GAGVSQSPSNKVTEKGKDVELRCDPISGHTALYWYRQSLGQGLEFLIYFQGNSAPDKSGLPSDRFSAERTGGSVSTLTIQRTQQEDSAVYLCASSFSREPPNEQYFGPGTRLTVT.

This chain's CDR3 is CAWSHPKNPNTEAFF. For the CDR3, the DNA is TGTGCCTGGAGTCACCCGAAGAACCCGAACACTGAAGCTTTCTTT. The chain combines TRBV30 with TRBJ1-1; no clear D gene. Trimming pared 2 bases from V and 1 base from J, leaving 14 bases between. CDR3 length: 15 residues. Germline V lookup: CDR1 GTSNPN, CDR2 SVGIG (reference sequence).

This chain joins TRBV20-1 and TRBJ2-1, with TRBD1 as a possible D gene (5 bases). This CDR3 has 11 amino acids. The ends were cut back, 5 bases at V and 8 bases at J, with 10 bases in the middle. Looked up from germline, CDR1 is DFQATT and CDR2 is SNEGSKA (reference sequence). In DNA form, the CDR3 reads TGCAGTGCTTCAGGGTACGATGAGCAGTTCTTC. This gives the protein CSASGYDEQFF.

The chain uses TRBV15 and TRBJ1-1; a weak D match, TRBD1 (5 bases). Trimming stripped 8 bases from V and 2 bases from J, with 9 bases between. Germline values: CDR1 LNHNV, CDR2 YYDKDF (reference sequence). This CDR3 contains 12 residues. The CDR3 DNA is TGTGCCACCGGGGGGGTTAACACTGAAGCTTTCTTT. Its translation: CATGGVNTEAFF.

The CDR3 reads CASTAGTQETQYF. The CDR3 nucleotides are TGTGCCAGCACGGCCGGGACTCAAGAGACCCAGTACTTC. The rearrangement links TRBV7-9 to TRBJ2-5, with D perhaps TRBD2 (6 bases). With 7 bases removed from V and 2 bases from J, the gap between germline ends came to 11 bases. The germline CDR1 and CDR2 sequences are SEHNR and FQNEAQ (reference sequence). This CDR3 is built from 13 residues.

The chain has TRBV6-5 and TRBJ2-3; D remains unclear. Between the trimmed V and J ends, which lost 5 bases and 0 bases, there was a span of 15 bases. Germline CDR1 MNHEY, CDR2 SVGAGI. The CDR3 contains 16 residues. The CDR3 region is CASSASRVLSTDTQYF. The CDR3, as DNA: TGTGCCAGCAGTGCGAGCCGGGTCCTTAGCACAGATACGCAGTATTTT.

With respect to this clonotype: The junction departs from germline at one end; a sequencing error may be responsible. The V gene is TRBV5-4, the J gene TRBJ2-5, with no clear D. Germline V gives CDR1 SGHNT, CDR2 YYREEE (reference sequence). There are 14 residues in the CDR3. The CDR3 DNA reads TGTGCCAGCAGCTCACAAGCCATCTCCGTAGACCGACACTTC. The encoded protein is CASSSQAISVDRHF.